The rows below give T cell receptor beta chains drawn from one sample of a study of T cells and copy number aberrations in small-cell lung cancer. Clones were read by immunoSEQ multiplex PCR, and TCRdb kept only the in-frame ones, dropping some. The profile shows roughly 540 clones, about 93% of them singletons. The material sequenced was tumor tissue. The origin of the receptors is a man aged 45-60 years with small cell lung cancer. Both conserved end residues are part of each CDR3. Fields, in order: clone size, J gene, D gene, V gene, CDR3 DNA, CDR3 protein. A D gene is named only where the DNA matches it firmly. For some rows the clone size is stated as once, few or many, or as a class when expanded; others skip it.

size: NA; J: TRBJ1-1; D: NA; V: TRBV30; DNA: TGTGCCTGGAGTGGACCGGGGGCGTTTGAAGCTTTCTTT; CDR3: CAWSGPGAFEAFF
size: NA; J: TRBJ2-1; D: NA; V: TRBV11-2; DNA: TGTGCCAGCAGCCCTGGGGGCAGCTACAATGAGCAGTTCTTC; CDR3: CASSPGGSYNEQFF
size: NA; J: TRBJ2-3; D: NA; V: TRBV2; DNA: TGTGCCAGCAGTGAAGATAGCGCCGTGGGCACAGATACGCAGTATTTT; CDR3: CASSEDSAVGTDTQYF
size: NA; J: TRBJ1-2; D: NA; V: TRBV11-2; DNA: TGTGCCAGCAGCTTAGGCCGGGACGGTGTCTATGGCTACACCTTC; CDR3: CASSLGRDGVYGYTF
size: NA; J: TRBJ2-1; D: TRBD2; V: TRBV4-2; DNA: TGTGCCAGCAGCCTCAGCACTAGCGACAATGAGCAGTTCTTC; CDR3: CASSLSTSDNEQFF
size: NA; J: TRBJ2-1; D: NA; V: TRBV7-9; DNA: TGTGCCAGCAGCTTACCCGCCCGGCCTGAGCAATTCTTC; CDR3: CASSLPARPEQFF
size: NA; J: TRBJ1-1; D: NA; V: TRBV7-9; DNA: TGTGCCAGCAGCACTGGGAAGGGGGATGAAGCTTTCTTT; CDR3: CASSTGKGDEAFF
size: NA; J: TRBJ1-5; D: TRBD1; V: TRBV7-2; DNA: TGTGCCAGCAGCTTATCGCAGGGGGAAAATAGCAATCAGCCCCAGCATTTT; CDR3: CASSLSQGENSNQPQHF
size: NA; J: TRBJ1-4; D: TRBD1; V: TRBV6-1; DNA: TGTGCCAGCAGTGAGACGGGACAGGTCCCAAAACTGTTTTTT; CDR3: CASSETGQVPKLFF
size: once; J: TRBJ2-7; D: TRBD1; V: TRBV5-1; DNA: TGCGCCAGCAGCCCAGTTGGGACAGGGGAGGAGCAGTACTTC; CDR3: CASSPVGTGEEQYF
size: NA; J: TRBJ1-4; D: NA; V: TRBV2; DNA: TGTGCCAGCAGTCATGGCAGGGAAAAACTGTTTTTT; CDR3: CASSHGREKLFF
size: NA; J: TRBJ1-2; D: NA; V: TRBV7-9; DNA: TGTGCCAGCAGCTTAGACTACAAAGGGAACTATGGCTACACCTTC; CDR3: CASSLDYKGNYGYTF
size: NA; J: TRBJ1-5; D: TRBD1; V: TRBV2; DNA: TGTGCCAGCCAGACAGGGAGGGGTCAGCCCCAGCATTTT; CDR3: CASQTGRGQPQHF
size: NA; J: TRBJ1-1; D: TRBD1; V: TRBV7-9; DNA: TGTGCCAGCAGCTCCTCAGGGGGCACTGAAGCTTTCTTT; CDR3: CASSSSGGTEAFF
size: NA; J: TRBJ1-3; D: NA; V: TRBV5-6; DNA: TGTGCCAGCAGCCGTACAGGGACTGGAAACACCATATATTTT; CDR3: CASSRTGTGNTIYF
size: NA; J: TRBJ1-3; D: NA; V: TRBV4-2; DNA: TGTGCCAGCAGCCACCTACAAGCGTCTGGAAACACCATATATTTT; CDR3: CASSHLQASGNTIYF
size: NA; J: TRBJ2-1; D: NA; V: TRBV27; DNA: TGTGCCAGCAGTTTAAAGACTTACAATGAGCAGTTCTTC; CDR3: CASSLKTYNEQFF
size: once; J: TRBJ2-5; D: NA; V: TRBV6-5; DNA: TGTGCCAGCAGTTACGGAGTGGGAGAGGGGTTTGAGACCCAGTACTTC; CDR3: CASSYGVGEGFETQYF
size: NA; J: TRBJ1-1; D: TRBD1; V: TRBV18; DNA: TGTGCCAGCTCACGCGTCACAGGGGGCACTGAAGCTTTCTTT; CDR3: CASSRVTGGTEAFF
size: NA; J: TRBJ2-5; D: NA; V: TRBV11-2; DNA: TGTGCCAGCAGCTTAGAAGCCCTCGAAGAGACCCAGTACTTC; CDR3: CASSLEALEETQYF
size: NA; J: TRBJ2-7; D: TRBD2; V: TRBV4-2; DNA: TGTGCCAGCAGCCAAGAAACTAGCGGTTCCTACGAGCAGTACTTC; CDR3: CASSQETSGSYEQYF
size: NA; J: TRBJ2-2; D: NA; V: TRBV4-1; DNA: TGCGCCAGCAGCCAAGTAAGGGACACCGGGGAGCTGTTTTTT; CDR3: CASSQVRDTGELFF
size: few; J: TRBJ2-7; D: TRBD1; V: TRBV10-3; DNA: TGTGCCATCAGTGACGACAGGGGGCCCCACGAGCAGTACTTC; CDR3: CAISDDRGPHEQYF
size: few; J: TRBJ2-7; D: NA; V: TRBV6-1; DNA: TGTGCCAGCAGTGTCCGGGACTCCTACGAGCAGTACTTC; CDR3: CASSVRDSYEQYF
size: once; J: TRBJ2-7; D: TRBD2; V: TRBV6-6; DNA: TGTGCCAGCAGTACACTAGCGAGGGGCTACGAGCAGTACTTC; CDR3: CASSTLARGYEQYF
size: NA; J: TRBJ2-4; D: NA; V: TRBV18; DNA: TGTGCCAGCTCCACCGGTGGCGTAAACATTCAGTACTTC; CDR3: CASSTGGVNIQYF
size: NA; J: TRBJ1-5; D: NA; V: TRBV4-3; DNA: TGCGCCAGCAGCCAAGATCACGGACTTAGCAATCAGCCCCAGCATTTT; CDR3: CASSQDHGLSNQPQHF
size: NA; J: TRBJ2-3; D: TRBD1; V: TRBV5-4; DNA: TGTGCCAGCAGCTTGGGGTGGACAGGGGGAGGCACAGATACGCAGTATTTT; CDR3: CASSLGWTGGGTDTQYF
size: NA; J: TRBJ2-3; D: TRBD2; V: TRBV5-1; DNA: TGCGCCAGCAGCTTGCCGTCCGGGGGGGTCACAGATACGCAGTATTTT; CDR3: CASSLPSGGVTDTQYF